The 10 T cell receptor beta chains reported below all come from one sample, sequenced in a study of blood T cell repertoires in COVID-19. Libraries were prepared by immunoSEQ multiplex PCR; TCRdb keeps only in-frame clonotypes and omits some of them. The sample includes over 250,000 clones, about 88% seen only once; the top ten take around 4.1%. Sequencing input: PBMCs or T cells enriched from blood (not recorded which). The receptor set was obtained from a man aged 25-40 years with acute COVID-19.

The table lists this clone with a count of one. This chain uses TRBV15 with TRBJ2-3; 7 nucleotides line up with TRBD1. J lost 3 bases, V lost 7 bases, and 7 bases had no gene match. This CDR3 contains 14 residues. Germline CDR1 LNHNV, CDR2 YYDKDF (reference sequence). CDR3 DNA: TGTGCCACCATCCGACAGGGACAGACAGATACGCAGTATTTT. This translates into CATIRQGQTDTQYF.

The chain combines TRBV7-6 with TRBJ1-5, with TRBD1 identical over 8 bases. CDR1 SGHVS and CDR2 FNYEAQ come from the germline V gene. This CDR3 is 15 amino acids long. V was clipped by 0 bases and J by 4 bases; unmatched bases: 2. The CDR3 reads CASSLAGTGNQPQHF. The CDR3 nucleotides read TGTGCCAGCAGCTTAGCCGGGACAGGTAATCAGCCCCAGCATTTT. Variable domain in full (rest from reference TRBV7-6 and TRBJ1-5): GAGVSQSPRYKVTKRGQDVALRCDPISGHVSLYWYRQALGQGPEFLTYFNYEAQQDKSGLPNDRFSAERPEGSISTLTIQRTEQRDSAMYRCASSLAGTGNQPQHFGDGTRLSIL.

The CDR3 sequence is CASSERTGNTIYF. The CDR3 DNA follows: TGCGCCAGCAGTGAGCGCACCGGGAACACCATATATTTT. The chain couples TRBV10-1 to TRBJ1-3, with D uncertain. This CDR3 has 13 amino acids. CDR1 is WNHNN and CDR2 is SYGVQD in the germline V gene (reference sequence). Trimming left V 2 bases short and J 7 bases short, with 9 bases between.

The J gene is TRBJ2-7, the V gene TRBV29-1; 10 bases are a match to TRBD1. Looked up from germline, CDR1 is SQVTM and CDR2 is ANQGSEA. V shed 5 bases, J shed 6 bases, and the junction held 13 bases outside the gene matches. This CDR3 is 15 amino acids long. CDR3 protein: CSVLTGTGVTGEQYV. CDR3 bases: TGCAGCGTTCTTACTGGGACAGGGGTGACGGGCGAGCAGTACGTC.

The chain links TRBV19 to TRBJ2-2, with unresolved D. Trimming removed 4 bases at V and 4 bases at J, with 10 bases between. CDR3 length equals 14 residues. Germline CDR1 reads LNHDA; CDR2 reads SQIVND (reference sequence). Here the CDR3 DNA reads TGTGCCAGTAGTAATGCCTATGCCACCGGGGAGCTGTTTTTT. It specifies CASSNAYATGELFF.

The genes are TRBV5-5 and TRBJ1-1, with a weak D call TRBD1 (5 bases). V was trimmed by 0 bases and J by 3 bases, leaving 12 bases between them. The germline CDR1 and CDR2 sequences are SGHKS and YYEKEE (reference sequence). This CDR3 contains 15 residues. The CDR3 DNA follows: TGTGCCAGCAGCTTGGTAGGCAGGGAGGACACTGAAGCTTTCTTT. The encoded protein is CASSLVGREDTEAFF.

The chain's CDR3 is CASSPDISEAFF. CDR3 bases: TGTGCCAGTAGCCCAGACATCTCTGAAGCTTTCTTT. The chain uses TRBV19 and TRBJ1-1; unclear D gene. Trimming pared 6 bases from V and 6 bases from J, leaving 11 bases between. The CDR3 contains 12 residues. The V gene's germline CDR1 is LNHDA and CDR2 SQIVND (reference sequence). Complete variable domain (other parts from reference TRBV19 and TRBJ1-1): DGGITQSPKYLFRKEGQNVTLSCEQNLNHDAMYWYRQDPGQGLRLIYYSQIVNDFQKGDIAEGYSVSREKKESFPLTVTSAQKNPTAFYLCASSPDISEAFFGQGTRLTVV.

The genes are TRBV24-1 and TRBJ2-2, with D possibly TRBD1 on 6 matching bases. Per the germline V gene, CDR1 is KGHDR and CDR2 is SFDVKD. Trimming took off 9 bases at V and 5 bases at J, with 15 bases between the two ends. The length of the CDR3 is 14 residues. The CDR3 DNA reads as TGTGCCACCGGGGGCGCCCAGAGAACCGGGGAGCTGTTTTTT. It codes for CATGGAQRTGELFF.

The chain uses TRBV9 and TRBJ1-1; no clear D. Germline V gene lookup returns CDR1 SGDLS and CDR2 YYNGEE. The CDR3 runs 14 residues. Deletions cut 3 bases from V and 4 bases from J, with 13 bases between. The CDR3 protein is CASSGLTHSTEAFF. CDR3 nucleotide sequence: TGTGCCAGCAGCGGACTTACCCATTCCACTGAAGCTTTCTTT.

This clone was counted only a few times. The J gene is TRBJ1-6, the V gene TRBV12-5, with 8 bases that match TRBD1. CDR3 size: 14 residues. J was trimmed by 9 bases and V by 3 bases; bases with no gene match: 4. The germline V gene encodes CDR1 LGHNT and CDR2 FRNRAP. CDR3 DNA: TGTGCTAGTGGTTTAGACAGGGGCGGTTCACCCCTCCACTTT. Translated: CASGLDRGGSPLHF.